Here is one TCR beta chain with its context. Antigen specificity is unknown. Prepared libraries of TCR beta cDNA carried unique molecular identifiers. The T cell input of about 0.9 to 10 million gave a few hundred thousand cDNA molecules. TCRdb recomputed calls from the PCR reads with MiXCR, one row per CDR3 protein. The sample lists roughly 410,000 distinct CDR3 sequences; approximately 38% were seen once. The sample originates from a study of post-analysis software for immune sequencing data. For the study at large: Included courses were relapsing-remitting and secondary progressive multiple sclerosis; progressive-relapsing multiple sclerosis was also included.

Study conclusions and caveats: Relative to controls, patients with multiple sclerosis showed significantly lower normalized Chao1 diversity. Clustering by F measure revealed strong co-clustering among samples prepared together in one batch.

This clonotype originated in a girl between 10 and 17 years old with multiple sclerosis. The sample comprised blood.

CDR3 in amino acids: CASSLGQMGTEAFF. CDR3 coding DNA: TGCGCCAGCAGCCTCGGACAGATGGGTACTGAAGCTTTCTTT. The chain is built from TRBV4-1 and TRBJ1-1, with D tentatively TRBD1 (6 bases). V lost 4 bases and J lost 5, with 14 bases in between. Germline V gene lookup returns CDR1 MGHRA and CDR2 YSYEKL. The CDR3 has 14 amino acids.